This TCR beta chain stems from a study of identical twins. General study findings and limits: The more abundant beta clonotypes in cord blood had fewer insertions, and memory repertoires did not show this.

Germline lookup yields CDR1 SGHAT and CDR2 FQNNGV. The CDR3 runs to 14 residues. V was shortened by 7 bases and J by 5 bases, with 18 bases between the two germline ends. TCRdb passed the 5' RACE reads through MiXCR, listing each CDR3 protein once. The data contain some 900,000 distinct CDR3 sequences, roughly 12% of them singletons. There are a few counts of this clonotype. What it recognizes is unknown. These same records also appear under a second study, on yellow fever vaccine responses in identical twins.

This chain connects TRBV11-2 to TRBJ2-7, with D possibly being TRBD2 (6 bases). This clonotype originated in a woman between 18 and 29 years old in good health. Sequencing was performed on PBMCs. For the CDR3, the DNA is TGTGCCAGCACACCTGCGGGGCGGAGACACGAGCAGTACTTC. Protein product: CASTPAGRRHEQYF.